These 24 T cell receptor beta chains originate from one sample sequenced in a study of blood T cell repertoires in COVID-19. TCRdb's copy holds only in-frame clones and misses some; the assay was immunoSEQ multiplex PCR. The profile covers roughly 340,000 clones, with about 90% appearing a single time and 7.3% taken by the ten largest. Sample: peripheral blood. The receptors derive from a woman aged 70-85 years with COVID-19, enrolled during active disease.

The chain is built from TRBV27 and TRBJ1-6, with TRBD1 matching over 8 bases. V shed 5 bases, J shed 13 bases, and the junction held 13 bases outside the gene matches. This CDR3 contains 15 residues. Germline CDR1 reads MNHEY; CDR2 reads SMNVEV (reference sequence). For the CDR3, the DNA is TGTGCCAGCAGTCCTACTGGACAGGGAATTAAGCCCCTCCACTTT. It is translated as CASSPTGQGIKPLHF.

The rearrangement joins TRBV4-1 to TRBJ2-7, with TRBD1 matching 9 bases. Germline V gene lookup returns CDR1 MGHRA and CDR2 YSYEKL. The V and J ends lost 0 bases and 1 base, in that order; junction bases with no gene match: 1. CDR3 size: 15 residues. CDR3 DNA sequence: TGCGCCAGCAGCCAAGACGGGACAGGGTCCTACGAGCAGTACTTC. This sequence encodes CASSQDGTGSYEQYF.

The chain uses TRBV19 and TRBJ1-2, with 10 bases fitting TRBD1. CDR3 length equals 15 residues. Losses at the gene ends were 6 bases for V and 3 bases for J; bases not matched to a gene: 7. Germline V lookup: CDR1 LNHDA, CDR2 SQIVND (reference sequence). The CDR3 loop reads CASRFLGTGDYGYTF. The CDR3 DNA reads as TGTGCCAGTAGATTCCTCGGGACAGGGGACTATGGCTACACCTTC.

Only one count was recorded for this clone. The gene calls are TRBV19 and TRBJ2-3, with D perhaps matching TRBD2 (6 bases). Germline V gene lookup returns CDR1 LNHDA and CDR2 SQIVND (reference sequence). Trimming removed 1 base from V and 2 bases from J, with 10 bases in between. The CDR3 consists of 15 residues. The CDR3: CASSIVRGPTDTQYF. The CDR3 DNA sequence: TGTGCCAGTAGTATAGTGCGGGGCCCCACAGATACGCAGTATTTT.

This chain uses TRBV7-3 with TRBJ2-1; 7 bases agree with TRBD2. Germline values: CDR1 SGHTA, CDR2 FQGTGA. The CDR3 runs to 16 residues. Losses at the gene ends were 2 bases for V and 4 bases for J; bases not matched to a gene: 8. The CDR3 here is CASSLLPGGLYNEQFF. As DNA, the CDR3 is TGTGCCAGCAGCTTACTCCCGGGGGGACTTTACAATGAGCAGTTCTTC.

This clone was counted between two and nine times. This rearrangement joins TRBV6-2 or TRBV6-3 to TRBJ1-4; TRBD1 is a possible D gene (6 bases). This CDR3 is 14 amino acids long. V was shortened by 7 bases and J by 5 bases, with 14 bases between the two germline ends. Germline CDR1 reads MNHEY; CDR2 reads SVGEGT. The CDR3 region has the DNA TGTGCCAGCACCCCAGGGACACGGAATGAAAAACTGTTTTTT. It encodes CASTPGTRNEKLFF.

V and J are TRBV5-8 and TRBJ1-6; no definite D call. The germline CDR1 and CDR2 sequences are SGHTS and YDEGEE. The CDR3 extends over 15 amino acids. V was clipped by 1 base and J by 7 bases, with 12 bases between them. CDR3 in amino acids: CASSLRAGVNSPLHF. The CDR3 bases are TGTGCCAGCAGCTTGAGGGCGGGAGTAAATTCACCCCTCCACTTT.

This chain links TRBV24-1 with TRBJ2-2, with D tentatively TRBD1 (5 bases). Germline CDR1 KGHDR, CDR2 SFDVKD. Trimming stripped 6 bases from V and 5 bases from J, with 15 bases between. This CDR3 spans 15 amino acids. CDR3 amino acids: CATSKFQGGTGELFF. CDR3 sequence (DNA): TGTGCCACCAGTAAATTCCAGGGTGGAACCGGGGAGCTGTTTTTT.

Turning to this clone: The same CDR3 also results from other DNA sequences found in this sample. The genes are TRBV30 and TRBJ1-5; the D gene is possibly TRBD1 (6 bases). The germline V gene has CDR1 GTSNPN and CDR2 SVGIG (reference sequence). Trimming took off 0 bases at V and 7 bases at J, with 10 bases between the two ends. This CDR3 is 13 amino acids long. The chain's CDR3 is CAWSVNRDQPQHF. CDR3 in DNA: TGTGCCTGGAGTGTAAACAGGGACCAGCCCCAGCATTTT.

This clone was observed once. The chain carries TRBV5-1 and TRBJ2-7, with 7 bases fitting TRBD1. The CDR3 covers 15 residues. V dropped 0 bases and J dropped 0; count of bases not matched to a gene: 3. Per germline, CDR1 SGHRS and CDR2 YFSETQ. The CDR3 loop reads CASSLGGQYSYEQYF. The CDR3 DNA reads TGCGCCAGCAGCTTGGGGGGACAGTACTCCTACGAGCAGTACTTC.

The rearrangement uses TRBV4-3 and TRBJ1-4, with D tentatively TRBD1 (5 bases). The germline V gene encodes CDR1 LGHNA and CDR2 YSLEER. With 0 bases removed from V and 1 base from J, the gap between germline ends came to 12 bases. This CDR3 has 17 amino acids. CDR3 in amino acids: CASSQDRFGGTNEKLFF. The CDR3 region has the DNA TGCGCCAGCAGCCAAGATCGGTTCGGGGGAACTAATGAAAAACTGTTTTTT.

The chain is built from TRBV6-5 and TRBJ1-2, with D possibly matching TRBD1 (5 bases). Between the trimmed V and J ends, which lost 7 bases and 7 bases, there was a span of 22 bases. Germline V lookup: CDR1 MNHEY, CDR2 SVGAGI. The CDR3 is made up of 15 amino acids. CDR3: CASTTESGGISGYTF. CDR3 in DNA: TGTGCCAGCACCACAGAGTCGGGGGGTATTAGTGGCTACACCTTC.

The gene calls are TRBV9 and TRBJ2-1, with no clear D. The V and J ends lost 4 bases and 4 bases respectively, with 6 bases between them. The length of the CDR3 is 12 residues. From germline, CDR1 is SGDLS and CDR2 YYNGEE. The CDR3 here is CASSPRYNEQFF. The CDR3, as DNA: TGTGCCAGCAGCCCCCGTTACAATGAGCAGTTCTTC.

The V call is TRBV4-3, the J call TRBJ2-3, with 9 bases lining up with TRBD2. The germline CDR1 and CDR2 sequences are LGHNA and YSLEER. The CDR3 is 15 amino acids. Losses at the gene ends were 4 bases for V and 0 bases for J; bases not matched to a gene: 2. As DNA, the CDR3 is TGCGCCAGCAGCCCGACTAGCGGCAGCACAGATACGCAGTATTTT. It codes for CASSPTSGSTDTQYF.

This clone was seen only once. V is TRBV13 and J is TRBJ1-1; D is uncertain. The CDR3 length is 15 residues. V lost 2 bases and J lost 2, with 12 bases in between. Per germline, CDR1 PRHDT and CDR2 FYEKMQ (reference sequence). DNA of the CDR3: TGTGCCAGCAGCTTAAGAGGCGACGGAAACACTGAAGCTTTCTTT. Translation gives CASSLRGDGNTEAFF.

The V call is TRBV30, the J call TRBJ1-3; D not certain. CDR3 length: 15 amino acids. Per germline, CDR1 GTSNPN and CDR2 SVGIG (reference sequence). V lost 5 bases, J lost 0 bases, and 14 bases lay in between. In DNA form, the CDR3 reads TGTGCCTGGGGGTCGCGGGCCAGCTCTGGAAACACCATATATTTT. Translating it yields CAWGSRASSGNTIYF.

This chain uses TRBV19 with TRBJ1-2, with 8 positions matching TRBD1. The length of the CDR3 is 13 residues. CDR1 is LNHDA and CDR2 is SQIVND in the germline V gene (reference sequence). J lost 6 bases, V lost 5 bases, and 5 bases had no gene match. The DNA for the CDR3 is TGTGCCAGTAGTCCCGGACAGGGTAATGGCTACACCTTC. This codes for CASSPGQGNGYTF.

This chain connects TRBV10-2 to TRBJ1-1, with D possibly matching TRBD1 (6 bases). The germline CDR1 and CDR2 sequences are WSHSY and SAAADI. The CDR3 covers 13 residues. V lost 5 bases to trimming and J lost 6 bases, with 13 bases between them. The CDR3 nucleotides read TGCGCCAGCAGTATGGCCAGGGGCTCTGAAGCTTTCTTT. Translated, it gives CASSMARGSEAFF.

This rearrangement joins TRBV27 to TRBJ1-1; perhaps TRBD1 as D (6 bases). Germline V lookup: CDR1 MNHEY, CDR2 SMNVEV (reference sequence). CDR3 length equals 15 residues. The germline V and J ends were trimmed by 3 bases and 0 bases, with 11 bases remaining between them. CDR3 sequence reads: CASSLTGLMNTEAFF. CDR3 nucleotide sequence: TGTGCCAGCAGTTTGACAGGCCTTATGAACACTGAAGCTTTCTTT.

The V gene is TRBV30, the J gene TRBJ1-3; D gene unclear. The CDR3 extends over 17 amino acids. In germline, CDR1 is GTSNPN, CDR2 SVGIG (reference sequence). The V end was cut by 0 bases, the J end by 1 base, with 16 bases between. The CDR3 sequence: CAWSVRILAGSGNTIYF. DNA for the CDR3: TGTGCCTGGAGTGTACGAATCCTCGCCGGGTCTGGAAACACCATATATTTT. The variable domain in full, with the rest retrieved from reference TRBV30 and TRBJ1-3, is SQTIHQWPATLVQPVGSPLSLECTVEGTSNPNLYWYRQAAGRGLQLLFYSVGIGQISSEVPQNLSASRPQDRQFILSSKKLLLSDSGFYLCAWSVRILAGSGNTIYFGEGSWLTVV.

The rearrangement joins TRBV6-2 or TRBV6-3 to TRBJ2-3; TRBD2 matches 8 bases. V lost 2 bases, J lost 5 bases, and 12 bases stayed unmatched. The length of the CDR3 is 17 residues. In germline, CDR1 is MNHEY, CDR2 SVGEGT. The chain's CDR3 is CASSYPQRGQGEDTQYF. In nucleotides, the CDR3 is TGTGCCAGCAGTTACCCGCAGCGGGGGCAAGGAGAAGATACGCAGTATTTT.

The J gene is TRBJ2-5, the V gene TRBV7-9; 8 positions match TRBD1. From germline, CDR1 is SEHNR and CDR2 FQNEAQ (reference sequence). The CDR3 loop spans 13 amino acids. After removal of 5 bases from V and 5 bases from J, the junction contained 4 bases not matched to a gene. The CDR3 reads CASSEDRDETQYF. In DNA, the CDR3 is TGTGCCAGCAGCGAGGACAGGGACGAGACCCAGTACTTC.

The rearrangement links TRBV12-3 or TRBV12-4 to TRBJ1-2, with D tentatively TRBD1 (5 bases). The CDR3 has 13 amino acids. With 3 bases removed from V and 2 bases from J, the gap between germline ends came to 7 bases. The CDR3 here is CASSFRGNYGYTF. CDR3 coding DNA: TGTGCCAGCAGTTTCCGGGGGAACTATGGCTACACCTTC.

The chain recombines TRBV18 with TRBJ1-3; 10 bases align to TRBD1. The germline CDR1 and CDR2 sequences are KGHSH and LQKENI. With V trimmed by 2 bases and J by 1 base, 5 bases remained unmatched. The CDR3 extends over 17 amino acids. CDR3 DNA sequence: TGTGCCAGCTCACCATACCGGACAGGGGGGTCTGGAAACACCATATATTTT. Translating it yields CASSPYRTGGSGNTIYF.